This TCR beta chain stems from a study of T cell responses to AZD1222 COVID-19 vaccine. Trimming removed 5 bases from V and 7 bases from J, with 12 bases in between. CDR1 is SGHAT and CDR2 is FQNNGV in the germline V gene. The CDR3 is 14 residues long. Generated by immunoSEQ multiplex PCR, the TCRdb table keeps only in-frame clones and is missing some. Among about 150,000 clones, approximately 93% were seen once, and the ten largest hold roughly 5%. The origin of this receptor is an adult in good health. The chain links TRBV11-2 to TRBJ1-6, with D unresolved. The sample was peripheral blood, taken on day 0 of AZD1222 vaccination. The DNA for the CDR3 is TGTGCCAGCAGCCTAAGTCACCCGAATTCACCCCTCCACTTT. Translated, it gives CASSLSHPNSPLHF.